The clone carrying this T cell receptor beta chain was seen at least ten times. TCRdb processed the 5' RACE reads anew with MiXCR; each CDR3 protein has one entry. Among 11,000 to 15,000 distinct CDR3 sequences listed, less than 15% were seen once. The data are from a study of neurological immune-mediated disorders. This CDR3 contains 13 residues. The germline CDR1 and CDR2 sequences are SEHNR and FQNEAQ (reference sequence). The V and J ends lost 7 bases and 4 bases respectively, with 13 bases between them. The sequence derives from a female donor with HTLV-1-associated myelopathy (HAM/TSP). What was sequenced was CD8+ T cells from blood. The V and J genes are TRBV7-9 and TRBJ1-1; the D is unclear. CDR3 in DNA: TGTGCCAGCATCAAAGTTGGTCTCACTGAAGCTTTCTTT. Amino acids: CASIKVGLTEAFF.